This T cell receptor (beta chain) is from a study of T cell clonality in common variable immunodeficiency. General study results and limits: TCRbeta clonality was increased in CVID versus healthy controls.

This clone showed up many times. Its antigen is as yet unknown. Sequencing ends 3 residues short of the CDR3 end; the germline J gene provides the rest. Method: immunoSEQ multiplex PCR; TCRdb's copy keeps in-frame clones and lacks some. The sample contains some 52,000 clones, none of them singletons. The V and J ends lost 6 bases and 6 bases respectively, with 17 bases between them. CDR3 length equals 15 residues. Germline V gene lookup returns CDR1 SNHLY and CDR2 FYNNEI. Sequenced input: peripheral blood mononuclear cells. The source of this sequence is a person between 18 and 75 years old in good health. V usage is TRBV2 and J usage is TRBJ2-2; D may be TRBD2 (5 bases). CDR3 residues: CASSARGVWSGELFF. Partial CDR3 DNA: TGTGCCAGCAGCGCCCGGGGAGTTTGGTCCGGGGAG.